This T cell receptor beta chain was sequenced during a study of early stage breast cancer tumors. The CDR3 is 16 amino acids. V gave up 0 bases and J gave up 3 bases; unmatched junction bases: 7. Germline CDR1 reads SGDLS; CDR2 reads YYNGEE. The study, taken as a whole, reports: In 14 of 16 patients, blood comparison separated tumor from normal breast.

Using immunoSEQ multiplex PCR, the repertoire was profiled, and TCRdb retains in-frame clones only, with some absent. Of some 72,000 clones listed, around 85% are singletons. This clone was found once. What it binds is unknown. The specimen was blood. The chain is built from TRBV9 and TRBJ1-1; 8 nucleotides align to TRBD1. The clonotype originates from a person in their 60s with breast cancer. Here the CDR3 DNA reads TGTGCCAGCAGCGTAGGCCAGGGGGCGCGAGACACTGAAGCTTTCTTT. Translation: CASSVGQGARDTEAFF.